This T cell receptor (beta chain) comes out of a study of radiotherapy plus CTLA-4 blockade in lung cancer. Study-wide context: 15% to 20% of enrolled patients responded objectively, and around 30% had disease control. Study results and caveats: The study found tumor-derived TCR clones expanded in blood after radiotherapy plus ipilimumab. It was early blood T cell clone dynamics, with interferon-beta, that reportedly best predicted response.

People whose metastatic non-small-cell lung cancer was chemo-refractory got focal radiation along with CTLA-4 blockade by ipilimumab. CDR3 length: 15 amino acids. The V end lost 0 bases, the J end lost 3 bases, and 11 bases lay between the germline ends. The germline CDR1 and CDR2 sequences are MNHEY and SVGAGI. TCRdb's table, derived via immunoSEQ multiplex PCR, lists solely in-frame clones and lacks some. Among 50,000 to 65,000 clones, around 79% were seen once, and the ten largest hold about 9%. As regards this clone: As yet, its antigen is unknown.

The V and J genes are TRBV6-5 and TRBJ1-1; TRBD1 might be the D (5 bases). Sequencing used peripheral blood, obtained from a patient treated with radiotherapy plus ipilimumab. The clonotype comes from a human donor with non-small cell lung cancer who had a complete response to radiotherapy plus ipilimumab. CDR3 residues: CASSYSRGGYTEAFF. The CDR3 DNA reads as TGTGCCAGCAGTTACTCTCGGGGGGGATACACTGAAGCTTTCTTT.